This passage covers 29 T cell receptor beta chains from one sample sequenced in a study of T cell responses to AZD1222 COVID-19 vaccine. The repertoire was sequenced with immunoSEQ multiplex PCR; TCRdb's copy has only in-frame clones and lacks some. The sample has 150,000 to 200,000 clones, roughly 92% seen once. The sample in question was peripheral blood, obtained on day 0 of AZD1222 vaccination. These receptors originate from an adult in good health.

The chain uses TRBV18 and TRBJ2-3; D possibly uses TRBD1 or TRBD2 (5 bases each). This CDR3 comprises 14 residues. CDR1 and CDR2 from the germline V gene are KGHSH and LQKENI. Trimming took 4 bases from V and 5 from J, leaving 13 bases between them. CDR3 loop: CASSRTGGKDTQYF. CDR3 coding DNA: TGTGCCAGCTCACGGACTGGGGGTAAAGATACGCAGTATTTT.

This chain uses TRBV18 with TRBJ2-3; D is undetermined. CDR1 and CDR2 (germline): KGHSH, LQKENI. The CDR3 totals 16 residues. V shed 2 bases and J shed 0 bases, with 12 bases lying between them. CDR3 amino acids: CASSPSSMRSTDTQYF. As DNA, the CDR3 is TGTGCCAGCTCACCAAGCAGCATGAGAAGCACAGATACGCAGTATTTT.

J is TRBJ1-1 and V is TRBV2, with a tentative D call TRBD1 (6 bases). V lost 6 bases and J lost 0, with 11 bases in between. From germline, CDR1 is SNHLY and CDR2 FYNNEI. This CDR3 is 14 amino acids long. The CDR3, as DNA: TGTGCCAGCAGACTACAGGGCGTGAACACTGAAGCTTTCTTT. It translates to CASRLQGVNTEAFF.

This clone occurred once. The chain has TRBV6-5 and TRBJ1-2, with a weak D call TRBD1 (6 bases). The CDR3 loop spans 16 amino acids. Trimming left V 2 bases short and J 7 bases short, with 20 bases between. The V gene's germline CDR1 is MNHEY and CDR2 SVGAGI. This chain's CDR3 is CASSYQQGGVIRGYTF. The CDR3 coding sequence is TGTGCCAGCAGTTACCAACAGGGAGGTGTTATTCGTGGCTACACCTTC.

This rearrangement joins TRBV18 to TRBJ1-4; D gene uncertain. Germline loops: CDR1 KGHSH, CDR2 LQKENI. This CDR3 spans 13 amino acids. V was cut by 2 bases and J by 5 bases, with 6 bases left in between. CDR3 coding DNA: TGTGCCAGCTCACCAGGGCTGAATGAAAAACTGTTTTTT. This sequence encodes CASSPGLNEKLFF.

The chain has TRBV5-5 and TRBJ2-7; TRBD2 is a possible D gene (6 bases). Trimming took off 0 bases at V and 1 base at J, with 8 bases between the two ends. The length of the CDR3 is 14 residues. The germline V gene encodes CDR1 SGHKS and CDR2 YYEKEE (reference sequence). The CDR3 nucleotides read TGTGCCAGCAGCTTGGGGAGGGCGTCCTACGAGCAGTACTTC. Translation gives CASSLGRASYEQYF.

Regarding this clone: The junction differs from germline at one of its ends, possibly a read error. The CDR3 DNA reads TGTGCTAGCAGCTTGAGGCGCCAAGAGACCCAGTACTTC. It encodes CASSLRRQETQYF. The gene calls are TRBV7-7 and TRBJ2-5; no reliable D call. CDR3 length: 13 residues. CDR1 is SSHAT, CDR2 FNYEAQ, per germline (reference sequence).

The chain is built from TRBV18 and TRBJ2-2, with a weak D call TRBD1 (5 bases). Germline values: CDR1 KGHSH, CDR2 LQKENI. Trimming removed 3 bases from V and 0 bases from J, with 14 bases in between. The CDR3 contains 17 residues. In DNA, the CDR3 is TGTGCCAGCTCACCGAGCAGGGTTCCCGCGAACACCGGGGAGCTGTTTTTT. As protein: CASSPSRVPANTGELFF.

This clone occurred once. The gene calls are TRBV10-2 and TRBJ2-3, with 10 bases matching TRBD1. The length of the CDR3 is 16 residues. With V trimmed by 8 bases and J by 3 bases, 11 bases remained unmatched. Germline lookup yields CDR1 WSHSY and CDR2 SAAADI. The CDR3 region has the DNA TGCGCCAGCGGACGGGGACAGGGGATTGGTACAGATACGCAGTATTTT. This sequence encodes CASGRGQGIGTDTQYF.

CDR3 sequence: CASSLVRGISEQFF. As DNA, the CDR3 is TGTGCCAGCAGTTTGGTGCGGGGGATCAGTGAGCAGTTCTTC. The chain carries TRBV27 and TRBJ2-1, with TRBD2 matching 7 bases. Germline V gene data show CDR1 as MNHEY and CDR2 as SMNVEV (reference sequence). V lost 3 bases and J lost 9; bases outside the gene matches: 8. CDR3 length: 14 amino acids.

The V call is TRBV3-1 (or the pseudogene TRBV3-2), the J call TRBJ2-2; 14 positions agree with TRBD2. V gave up 3 bases and J gave up 2 bases; unmatched junction bases: 5. The CDR3 is 18 residues long. The germline V gene encodes CDR1 LGHDT and CDR2 YNNKEL (reference sequence). The CDR3 here is CASSHRLAGGVNTGELFF. CDR3 DNA: TGTGCCAGCAGCCACCGACTAGCGGGAGGGGTAAACACCGGGGAGCTGTTTTTT.

This chain links TRBV29-1 with TRBJ1-2; 7 bases match TRBD1. V lost 6 bases and J lost 4; bases outside the gene matches: 5. This CDR3 is built from 12 residues. CDR1 is SQVTM and CDR2 is ANQGSEA in the germline V gene. The CDR3 DNA sequence: TGCAGCGTCACGGACAGGCTCTATGGCTACACCTTC. This gives the protein CSVTDRLYGYTF.

The chain recombines TRBV19 with TRBJ1-2; perhaps TRBD1 as D (6 bases). This CDR3 is 13 amino acids long. CDR1 is LNHDA and CDR2 is SQIVND in the germline V gene (reference sequence). Trimming stripped 4 bases from V and 7 bases from J, with 13 bases between. CDR3 sequence (DNA): TGTGCCAGTAGTAACAGGGCCCGGGGTGGCTACACCTTC. It translates to CASSNRARGGYTF.

The rearrangement joins TRBV7-9 to TRBJ2-3, with D perhaps assigned TRBD1 or TRBD2 (5 bases each). Per germline, CDR1 SEHNR and CDR2 FQNEAQ (reference sequence). Trimming left V 8 bases short and J 5 bases short, with 8 bases between. The CDR3 sequence is 11 residues long. The CDR3 here is CASGTGDTQYF. DNA for the CDR3: TGTGCCAGCGGGACGGGAGATACGCAGTATTTT.

The V and J genes are TRBV7-6 and TRBJ2-2, with 8 bases fitting TRBD1. CDR3 size: 16 residues. V lost 1 base, J lost 1 base, and 2 bases stayed unmatched. The germline V gene encodes CDR1 SGHVS and CDR2 FNYEAQ. CDR3 nucleotides: TGTGCCAGCAGCTTAGTAGACAGGGGGAACACCGGGGAGCTGTTTTTT. As protein: CASSLVDRGNTGELFF.

V is TRBV5-8 and J is TRBJ1-2; D not certain. Germline V gene lookup returns CDR1 SGHTS and CDR2 YDEGEE. V lost 0 bases and J 3 bases, leaving 21 bases between the germline ends. The CDR3 has 18 residues. In DNA form, the CDR3 reads TGTGCCAGCAGCTTGGCCCCACACGGGATATCGAGGGACTATGGCTACACCTTC. The encoded protein is CASSLAPHGISRDYGYTF. Combining the CDR3 with reference TRBV5-8 and TRBJ1-2 gives the whole variable domain EAGVTQSPTHLIKTRGQQATLRCSPISGHTSVYWYQQALGLGLQFLLWYDEGEERNRGNFPPRFSGRQFPNYSSELNVNALELEDSALYLCASSLAPHGISRDYGYTFGSGTRLTVV.

The rearrangement joins TRBV7-3 to TRBJ2-3, with TRBD2 identical over 7 bases. Germline CDR1 reads SGHTA; CDR2 reads FQGTGA. The CDR3 consists of 16 residues. Trimming removed 3 bases from V and 6 bases from J; junction bases left unmatched: 12. This chain's CDR3 is CASSFGAGEVGDTQYF. As DNA, the CDR3 is TGTGCCAGCAGCTTCGGTGCGGGAGAGGTTGGGGATACGCAGTATTTT.

This clone was found a few times. This chain joins TRBV6-5 and TRBJ1-5; unclear D gene. V was shortened by 6 bases and J by 0 bases, with 9 bases between the two germline ends. Per germline, CDR1 MNHEY and CDR2 SVGAGI. The CDR3 is 14 residues long. The CDR3: CASRASYSNQPQHF. The CDR3 nucleotides are TGTGCCAGCAGGGCCAGCTATAGCAATCAGCCCCAGCATTTT.

In this sample, this clone turned up a few times. The rearrangement joins TRBV7-9 to TRBJ2-1; the D is unclear. Trimming removed 5 bases at V and 3 bases at J, with 2 bases between. The CDR3 is 11 amino acids. In germline, CDR1 is SEHNR, CDR2 FQNEAQ (reference sequence). The CDR3 DNA is TGTGCCAGCAGCATCTACAATGAGCAGTTCTTC. This codes for CASSIYNEQFF. Full variable domain (remainder filled in from reference TRBV7-9 and TRBJ2-1): DTGVSQNPRHKITKRGQNVTFRCDPISEHNRLYWYRQTLGQGPEFLTYFQNEAQLEKSRLLSDRFSAERPKGSFSTLEIQRTEQGDSAMYLCASSIYNEQFFGPGTRLTVL.

The chain couples TRBV27 to TRBJ2-1; D unclear. Germline V CDR1 and CDR2: MNHEY, SMNVEV (reference sequence). The CDR3 covers 14 residues. V was shortened by 7 bases and J by 2 bases, with 12 bases between the two germline ends. The CDR3 DNA follows: TGTGCCAGCACCACTGCTGGGGCCTACAATGAGCAGTTCTTC. It translates to CASTTAGAYNEQFF.

This chain links TRBV7-6 with TRBJ1-6; 10 bases align to TRBD1. This CDR3 is 17 amino acids long. V gave up 6 bases and J gave up 5 bases; unmatched junction bases: 10. The germline CDR1 and CDR2 sequences are SGHVS and FNYEAQ. CDR3 residues: CASSWDRGFMDNSPLHF. The CDR3 nucleotides read TGTGCCAGCAGTTGGGACAGGGGTTTCATGGATAATTCACCCCTCCACTTT.

This rearrangement joins TRBV6-5 to TRBJ1-1; D remains ambiguous. The V gene's germline CDR1 is MNHEY and CDR2 SVGAGI. V gave up 5 bases and J gave up 0 bases, with 13 bases separating them. The CDR3 totals 15 residues. CDR3 bases: TGTGCCAGCAGTCTAACCAGGACGTTGAACACTGAAGCTTTCTTT. Amino acids: CASSLTRTLNTEAFF.

The V and J genes are TRBV21-1 and TRBJ1-2; the table's D call TRBD1 went unverified against the DNA. TRBV21-1 constitutes a pseudogene. This CDR3 spans 17 amino acids. The CDR3: CASSKNSGHYTVYGYTF. CDR3 bases: TGTGCCAGCAGCAAAAATTCAGGACACTACACCGTTTATGGCTACACCTTC.

The rearrangement links TRBV2 to TRBJ1-5, with D hard to call. CDR3 length: 15 residues. Trimming shortened V by 7 bases and J by 7 bases, and 20 bases separated the two germline ends. CDR1 SNHLY and CDR2 FYNNEI come from the germline V gene. Here the CDR3 reads CASTGGLQRSQPQHF. Here the CDR3 DNA reads TGTGCCAGCACCGGCGGGCTACAGAGGTCGCAGCCCCAGCATTTT.

V is TRBV30 and J is TRBJ1-2; no firm D call. The germline V gene has CDR1 GTSNPN and CDR2 SVGIG (reference sequence). The CDR3 spans 14 residues. V shed 5 bases and J shed 5 bases, with 18 bases lying between them. Written as DNA, the CDR3 is TGTGCCTGGGCGGACCGGACCAGCTTTTATGGCTACACCTTC. It encodes CAWADRTSFYGYTF.

This chain links TRBV6-1 with TRBJ1-1; unclear D gene. The V end was cut by 0 bases, the J end by 1 base, with 9 bases between. Germline V gives CDR1 MNHNS, CDR2 SASEGT. This CDR3 has 15 amino acids. The CDR3 loop is CASSEASSGNTEAFF. The CDR3 bases are TGTGCCAGCAGTGAAGCATCATCCGGGAACACTGAAGCTTTCTTT.

The chain uses TRBV19 and TRBJ1-4; possibly TRBD1 for D (5 bases). The CDR3 extends over 13 amino acids. Per germline, CDR1 LNHDA and CDR2 SQIVND (reference sequence). V lost 3 bases, J lost 8 bases, and 10 bases lay in between. The CDR3 loop is CASSMRWGEKLFF. For the CDR3, the DNA is TGTGCCAGTAGTATGCGATGGGGGGAAAAACTGTTTTTT.

V is TRBV27 and J is TRBJ2-7, with 9 bases aligning to TRBD1. Trimming at V came to 4 bases and at J to 2 bases, leaving 9 bases not matched to a gene. This CDR3 comprises 16 residues. The germline V gene has CDR1 MNHEY and CDR2 SMNVEV (reference sequence). The CDR3 protein is CASSSQSRTGAYEQYF. CDR3 nucleotides: TGTGCCAGCAGTTCCCAATCCCGGACAGGGGCCTACGAGCAGTACTTC.

This chain links TRBV6-1 with TRBJ2-1; 11 nucleotides line up with TRBD2. CDR1 MNHNS and CDR2 SASEGT come from the germline V gene. This CDR3 has 13 amino acids. V shed 5 bases, J shed 12 bases, and the junction held 6 bases outside the gene matches. Here the CDR3 DNA reads TGTGCCAGCAGTTTAGCGGGAGGGCCTCGGCAGTTCTTC. This sequence encodes CASSLAGGPRQFF.